The next 10 T cell receptor beta chains were all read from a single sample in a study of regulatory T cells in long-lasting Graves disease. Library construction for TCR beta used iRepertoire HTBI primers and Arm-PCR of CDR3 regions. TCRdb independently ran MiXCR on the multiplex PCR reads; one entry per CDR3 protein. Of about 360,000 distinct CDR3 sequences listed, 15% to 20% are singletons. Time point in this sample: newly diagnosed GD, antithyroid drugs for less than 3 months. PBMCs provided the RNA from which the TCR library was made. The data also belong to a second study, concerning T cells in Graves' hyperthyroidism and ophthalmopathy.

The sample consisted of peripheral blood mononuclear cells (PBMCs), taken at new diagnosis, from a patient treated with antithyroid drugs. Source of these receptors: a woman under 30 with Graves disease.

Ten or more counts support this clonotype. This chain uses TRBV6-1 with TRBJ1-5, with a tentative D call TRBD1 (6 bases). The CDR3 has 19 amino acids. Germline CDR1 is MNHNS and CDR2 is SASEGT. The V end lost 3 bases, the J end lost 0 bases, and 21 bases lay between the germline ends. This chain's CDR3 is CASSEVFGGGTYSNQPQHF. CDR3 nucleotides: TGTGCCAGCAGTGAGGTGTTCGGAGGGGGGACCTATAGCAATCAGCCCCAGCATTTT.

A few counts support this clonotype. The chain joins TRBV5-1 to TRBJ2-6; TRBD2 aligns across 14 bases. The V segment lost 4 bases and the J segment 2 bases; nucleotides outside the gene matches: 14. Germline V gene lookup returns CDR1 SGHRS and CDR2 YFSETQ. This CDR3 has 21 amino acids. This CDR3 is CASSPWGTSGGPGAGANVLTF. The DNA for the CDR3 is TGCGCCAGCAGCCCATGGGGGACTAGCGGGGGCCCCGGGGCTGGGGCCAACGTCCTGACTTTC.

This clonotype came up many times. The chain employs TRBV28 and TRBJ2-5; 11 nucleotides line up with TRBD2. CDR3 size: 18 residues. Per germline, CDR1 MDHEN and CDR2 SYDVKM. V lost 4 bases, J lost 7 bases, and 17 bases stayed unmatched. CDR3 sequence: CASSSSPGTSGAGGTQYF. The CDR3 DNA is TGTGCCAGCAGTTCCTCACCCGGGACTAGCGGAGCGGGGGGGACCCAGTACTTC.

This chain joins TRBV9 and TRBJ1-2; 9 positions agree with TRBD1. Germline CDR1 and CDR2: SGDLS and YYNGEE. V shed 7 bases, J shed 6 bases, and the junction held 7 bases outside the gene matches. The CDR3 runs to 13 residues. The CDR3 spells CASAGQGSNGYTF. As DNA, the CDR3 is TGTGCCAGCGCAGGACAGGGGTCGAATGGCTACACCTTC.

This clonotype was counted ten times or more. The chain uses TRBV2 and TRBJ1-1; D is perhaps TRBD1 (5 bases). Germline V lookup: CDR1 SNHLY, CDR2 FYNNEI. The CDR3 spans 14 residues. Deletions cut 8 bases from V and 1 base from J, with 14 bases between. In nucleotides, the CDR3 is TGTGCCAGCGCCTGGGGAACAGGGAACACTGAAGCTTTCTTT. Its translation is CASAWGTGNTEAFF.

The rearrangement joins TRBV29-1 to TRBJ1-1; D is perhaps TRBD1 (6 bases). V dropped 3 bases and J dropped 7 bases, with 18 bases sitting between them. CDR1 SQVTM and CDR2 ANQGSEA come from the germline V gene. This CDR3 spans 14 amino acids. This CDR3 is CSVDSGGQGSEAFF. The DNA for the CDR3 is TGCAGCGTTGATTCCGGGGGTCAGGGGAGTGAAGCTTTCTTT.

This clonotype was seen only a few times. V and J are TRBV7-3 and TRBJ2-3, with TRBD2 identical over 13 bases. J gave up 8 bases and V 4 bases, and 6 bases lay outside the gene matches. Per germline, CDR1 SGHTA and CDR2 FQGTGA. CDR3 size: 15 residues. DNA of the CDR3: TGTGCCAGCAGCTCAAGACTAGCGGGAGGCGTTACGCAGTATTTT. It translates to CASSSRLAGGVTQYF.

The J gene is TRBJ2-3, the V gene TRBV2, with a tentative D call TRBD2 (5 bases). V lost 7 bases and J 1 base, leaving 9 bases between the germline ends. The V gene's germline CDR1 is SNHLY and CDR2 FYNNEI. CDR3 length equals 13 residues. The CDR3 region is CASTGRGTDTQYF. The CDR3 nucleotides are TGTGCCAGCACTGGGCGGGGCACAGATACGCAGTATTTT.

This clonotype was observed many times. The chain joins TRBV2 to TRBJ1-1; D is undetermined. Trimming took off 6 bases at V and 4 bases at J, with 15 bases between the two ends. The length of the CDR3 is 14 residues. From germline, CDR1 is SNHLY and CDR2 FYNNEI. In DNA, the CDR3 is TGTGCCAGCAGCTCGACCCCCCGGGGCACTGAAGCTTTCTTT. Translated, it gives CASSSTPRGTEAFF.

The table lists this clonotype with many counts. The V call is TRBV5-1, the J call TRBJ2-7; D perhaps matches TRBD1 (6 bases). Germline V lookup: CDR1 SGHRS, CDR2 YFSETQ. The CDR3 is 14 amino acids. V lost 4 bases and J 0 bases, leaving 11 bases between the germline ends. The CDR3 region is CASSGDTASYEQYF. DNA of the CDR3: TGCGCCAGCAGCGGGGACACTGCCTCCTACGAGCAGTACTTC.